The 24 T cell receptor beta chains presented below share a single source sample, sequenced in a study of graft-versus-host responses after intestinal transplantation. Using immunoSEQ multiplex PCR, the repertoire was profiled, and TCRdb retains in-frame clones only, with some absent. The sample holds some 120,000 clones, roughly 93% seen once. These receptors lack a known antigen. The sequencing here drew on unstimulated CD8+ T cells sorted from spleen or lymph node cells, taken before transplant. The receptors were sampled from a human donor who was the organ donor for an intestinal transplant.

The chain has TRBV5-4 and TRBJ2-6, with unresolved D. Between the trimmed V and J ends, which lost 2 bases and 4 bases, there was a span of 10 bases. The CDR3 has 15 amino acids. CDR1 is SGHNT, CDR2 YYREEE, per germline (reference sequence). The CDR3: CASSFSGSGANVLTF. CDR3 nucleotide sequence: TGTGCCAGCAGCTTCTCAGGCTCCGGGGCCAACGTCCTGACTTTC.

CDR3 region: CASSIGQGADTQYF. The CDR3 bases are TGTGCCAGTAGTATCGGACAGGGAGCAGATACGCAGTATTTT. The chain joins TRBV19 to TRBJ2-3, with 8 bases matching TRBD1. The CDR3 covers 14 residues. Germline trimming cut 3 bases from V and 4 bases from J; bases unmatched to any gene: 3. Germline CDR1 is LNHDA and CDR2 is SQIVND (reference sequence).

This clone appeared once. The rearrangement uses TRBV6-5 and TRBJ1-2; D may be TRBD1 (5 bases). Between the trimmed V and J ends, which lost 0 bases and 1 base, there was a span of 9 bases. The CDR3 loop spans 15 amino acids. Looked up from germline, CDR1 is MNHEY and CDR2 is SVGAGI. This CDR3 is CASSYSSGGNYGYTF. The CDR3 nucleotides read TGTGCCAGCAGTTACTCCTCCGGGGGTAACTATGGCTACACCTTC.

The V gene is TRBV9, the J gene TRBJ2-2, with no clear D. The CDR3 loop spans 14 amino acids. Trimming cost V 0 bases and J 3 bases, with 6 bases left between them. Germline V CDR1 and CDR2: SGDLS, YYNGEE. The CDR3 is CASSVEGYTGELFF. CDR3 nucleotides: TGTGCCAGCAGCGTAGAAGGGTACACCGGGGAGCTGTTTTTT.

The chain recombines TRBV5-6 with TRBJ2-7, with D perhaps TRBD1 or TRBD2 (5 bases each). Germline V gene data show CDR1 as SGHDT and CDR2 as YYEEEE. Trimming pared 4 bases from V and 2 bases from J, leaving 13 bases between. The CDR3 contains 14 residues. This CDR3 is CASSALWGTYEQYF. The CDR3 DNA is TGTGCCAGCAGCGCCCTTTGGGGGACCTACGAGCAGTACTTC.

The gene calls are TRBV4-1 and TRBJ1-1, with D possibly being TRBD1 (6 bases). Germline CDR1 reads MGHRA; CDR2 reads YSYEKL. The V gene lost 4 bases and the J gene lost 6 bases, with 15 bases spanning the gap. This CDR3 region has 14 residues. The CDR3 DNA reads TGCGCCAGCAGCCCTACGGGGGGCATGGCTGAAGCTTTCTTT. It codes for CASSPTGGMAEAFF.

The rearrangement joins TRBV2 to TRBJ1-2; D gene unclear. Trimming stripped 0 bases from V and 0 bases from J, with 14 bases between. CDR1 SNHLY and CDR2 FYNNEI come from the germline V gene. The CDR3 spans 17 residues. Here the CDR3 DNA reads TGTGCCAGCAGTGAAGCGCTTCGGGATACTTCTAACTATGGCTACACCTTC. As protein: CASSEALRDTSNYGYTF.

This clone was counted between two and nine times. This chain joins TRBV6-4 and TRBJ2-1; D may be TRBD2 (6 bases). Germline CDR1 is MRHNA and CDR2 is SNTAGT. The CDR3 is 13 amino acids. Trimming stripped 0 bases from V and 10 bases from J, with 10 bases between. The CDR3 loop is CASSDSDREEQFF. The CDR3 DNA is TGTGCCAGCAGTGACTCTGATCGGGAGGAGCAGTTCTTC.

This rearrangement joins TRBV5-5 to TRBJ2-7; D gene ambiguous. CDR1 is SGHKS and CDR2 is YYEKEE in the germline V gene (reference sequence). The CDR3 spans 15 residues. Trimming shortened V by 1 base and J by 2 bases, and 13 bases separated the two germline ends. CDR3 nucleotide sequence: TGTGCCAGCAGCTTGTCAGCTATACTGACCTACGAGCAGTACTTC. It translates to CASSLSAILTYEQYF.

Here the CDR3 DNA reads TGCGCCAGCAGCCAGGGCCTAGGCCCGGGCAATGAGCAGTTCTTC. This codes for CASSQGLGPGNEQFF. The chain uses TRBV4-1 and TRBJ2-1; D is ambiguous. This CDR3 contains 15 residues. The germline CDR1 and CDR2 sequences are MGHRA and YSYEKL. V shed 3 bases and J shed 6 bases, with 15 bases lying between them.

This chain links TRBV4-2 with TRBJ2-3; no firm D call. This CDR3 has 13 residues. The V gene lost 0 bases and the J gene lost 4 bases, with 5 bases spanning the gap. The germline V gene encodes CDR1 LGHNA and CDR2 YNFKEQ. The CDR3 region is CASSQDPSDTQYF. DNA of the CDR3: TGTGCCAGCAGCCAAGATCCCTCAGATACGCAGTATTTT.

CDR3 amino acids: CASSELMNTEAFF. The CDR3 DNA follows: TGTGCCAGCAGTGAATTGATGAACACTGAAGCTTTCTTT. The chain is built from TRBV6-1 and TRBJ1-1, with D hard to call. In germline, CDR1 is MNHNS, CDR2 SASEGT. Trimming stripped 2 bases from V and 0 bases from J, with 4 bases between. The CDR3 contains 13 residues.

The chain joins TRBV5-1 to TRBJ2-5, with a possible D match to TRBD2 (6 bases). In germline, CDR1 is SGHRS, CDR2 YFSETQ. CDR3 size: 15 residues. Trimming removed 4 bases at V and 3 bases at J, with 16 bases between. The CDR3 region has the DNA TGCGCCAGCAGCCCGGAGGGGTCTAGAAAAGAGACCCAGTACTTC. Protein product: CASSPEGSRKETQYF.

The rearrangement links TRBV13 to TRBJ1-6; weak D call: TRBD1 (5 bases). Germline V gives CDR1 PRHDT, CDR2 FYEKMQ (reference sequence). V was trimmed by 0 bases and J by 9 bases, leaving 6 bases between them. The CDR3 extends over 13 amino acids. The CDR3: CASSLGQASPLHF. In DNA, the CDR3 is TGTGCCAGCAGCTTAGGACAGGCTTCACCCCTCCACTTT.

The V and J genes are TRBV4-1 and TRBJ2-7; tentatively, D is TRBD1 (6 bases). CDR3 length: 16 residues. Trimming took 4 bases from V and 0 from J, leaving 16 bases between them. Germline assignment: CDR1 MGHRA and CDR2 YSYEKL. The CDR3 DNA reads TGCGCCAGCAGCCCCCTTTCACTAGGGGGCTCCTACGAGCAGTACTTC. It translates to CASSPLSLGGSYEQYF.

V usage is TRBV6-6 and J usage is TRBJ1-1, with 7 positions matching TRBD1. The CDR3 totals 14 residues. The germline gives CDR1 MNHNY, CDR2 SVGAGI (reference sequence). V was pared by 4 bases and J by 6 bases, with 8 bases of the junction left unmatched. The CDR3 protein is CASSFLNRGAEAFF. The DNA for the CDR3 is TGTGCCAGCAGTTTCCTAAACAGGGGCGCTGAAGCTTTCTTT.

The chain has TRBV4-1 and TRBJ2-7; TRBD2 aligns across 9 bases. Germline CDR1 reads MGHRA; CDR2 reads YSYEKL. This CDR3 has 20 residues. V shed 4 bases, J shed 5 bases, and the junction held 24 bases outside the gene matches. The CDR3 DNA sequence: TGCGCCAGCAGCCTCTACCCTTACAGGGTCTTGACTAGCGGTTCCCACGAGCAGTACTTC. It translates to CASSLYPYRVLTSGSHEQYF.

The V gene is TRBV27, the J gene TRBJ1-1, with a weak D call TRBD1 (5 bases). The germline V gene encodes CDR1 MNHEY and CDR2 SMNVEV (reference sequence). The CDR3 extends over 14 amino acids. Between the trimmed V and J ends, which lost 2 bases and 1 base, there was a span of 8 bases. The CDR3: CASSLGRGNTEAFF. CDR3 nucleotides: TGTGCCAGCAGTTTAGGGAGGGGGAACACTGAAGCTTTCTTT.

The CDR3 bases are TGTGCCAGCAGCCAAGCGGCAGGGGGCTACAATGAGCAGTTCTTC. It codes for CASSQAAGGYNEQFF. The V call is TRBV4-2, the J call TRBJ2-1; 7 positions agree with TRBD1. The CDR3 totals 15 residues. V trimming: 1 base; J trimming: 3 bases; junction bases outside the gene matches: 3. CDR1 and CDR2 from the germline V gene are LGHNA and YNFKEQ.

CDR3 nucleotides: TGCGCCAGCAGGGGGGGACAGGGAAGCAATCAGCCCCAGCATTTT. Its translation is CASRGGQGSNQPQHF. V is TRBV10-1 and J is TRBJ1-5; 9 bases are shared with TRBD1. This CDR3 has 15 amino acids. Losses at the gene ends were 6 bases for V and 1 base for J; bases not matched to a gene: 4. The V gene's germline CDR1 is WNHNN and CDR2 SYGVQD (reference sequence).

This chain's CDR3 is CASSQDFPGEQYF. In DNA, the CDR3 is TGCGCCAGCAGCCAAGATTTTCCCGGGGAGCAGTACTTC. The rearrangement joins TRBV4-1 to TRBJ2-7; D remains unclear. CDR1 and CDR2 from the germline V gene are MGHRA and YSYEKL. Between the trimmed V and J ends, which lost 0 bases and 7 bases, there was a span of 10 bases. The CDR3 spans 13 residues.

This clone was seen just once. The chain combines TRBV4-3 with TRBJ2-7; tentatively, D is TRBD1 (5 bases). V lost 0 bases, J lost 3 bases, and 9 bases lay in between. This CDR3 has 14 residues. Germline loops: CDR1 LGHNA, CDR2 YSLEER. The CDR3 is CASSQDDRLYEQYF. In DNA form, the CDR3 reads TGCGCCAGCAGCCAAGATGACAGACTCTACGAGCAGTACTTC.

The rearrangement uses TRBV9 and TRBJ2-3, with TRBD2 matching 11 bases. V lost 4 bases, J lost 4 bases, and 5 bases stayed unmatched. This CDR3 spans 15 amino acids. The germline V gene encodes CDR1 SGDLS and CDR2 YYNGEE. CDR3 sequence reads: CASSLAGGRADTQYF. DNA for the CDR3: TGTGCCAGCAGCTTAGCGGGAGGGCGTGCAGATACGCAGTATTTT.

CDR3 residues: CASTQSEETQYF. The CDR3 bases are TGTGCCAGCACTCAGTCCGAGGAGACCCAGTACTTC. The chain employs TRBV9 and TRBJ2-5; no firm D call. The CDR3 runs to 12 residues. CDR1 is SGDLS and CDR2 is YYNGEE in the germline V gene. Trimming stripped 6 bases from V and 5 bases from J, with 11 bases between.